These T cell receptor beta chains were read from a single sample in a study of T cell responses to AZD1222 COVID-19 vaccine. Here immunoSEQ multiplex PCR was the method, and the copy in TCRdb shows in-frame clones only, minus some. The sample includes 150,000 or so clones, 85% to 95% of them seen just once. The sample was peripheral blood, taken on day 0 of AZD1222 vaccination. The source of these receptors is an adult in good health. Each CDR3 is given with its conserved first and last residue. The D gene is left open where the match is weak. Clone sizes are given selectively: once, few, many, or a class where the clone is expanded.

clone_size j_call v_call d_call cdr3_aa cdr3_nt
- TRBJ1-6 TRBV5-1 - CASSPAPGTGNSPLHF TGCGCCAGCAGCCCCGCTCCAGGGACTGGGAATTCACCCCTCCACTTT
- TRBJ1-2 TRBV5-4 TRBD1 CASRLGGQGVRGYTF TGTGCCAGCCGATTGGGGGGACAGGGGGTAAGAGGCTACACCTTC
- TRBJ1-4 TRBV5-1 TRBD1 CASSRLGQGASNEKLFF TGCGCCAGCAGCCGGCTAGGGCAGGGGGCCTCTAATGAAAAACTGTTTTTT
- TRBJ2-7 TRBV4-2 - CASSPPDRPYEQYF TGTGCCAGCAGCCCCCCCGACCGACCCTACGAGCAGTACTTC
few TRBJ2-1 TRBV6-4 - CASTGGVSYNEQFF TGTGCCAGCACCGGAGGAGTCTCCTACAATGAGCAGTTCTTC
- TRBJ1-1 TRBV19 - CASTIDSMNTEAFF TGTGCCAGTACCATTGACAGCATGAACACTGAAGCTTTCTTT
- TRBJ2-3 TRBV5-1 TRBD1 CASSSGQGNTDTQYF TGCGCCAGCAGCTCTGGACAGGGGAATACAGATACGCAGTATTTT
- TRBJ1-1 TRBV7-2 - CASSLAGLQGTEAFF TGTGCCAGCAGCTTGGCGGGTCTCCAGGGCACTGAAGCTTTCTTT
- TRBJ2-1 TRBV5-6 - CASSETGRVTTGGNNEQFF TGTGCCAGCAGCGAGACAGGGAGAGTCACTACTGGGGGGAACAATGAGCAGTTCTTC
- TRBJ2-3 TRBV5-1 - CASSLEVAGTDTQYF TGCGCCAGCAGCTTGGAGGTAGCGGGCACAGATACGCAGTATTTT
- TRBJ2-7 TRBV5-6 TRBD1 CASSWGQGAYEQYF TGTGCCAGCAGCTGGGGACAGGGGGCGTACGAGCAGTACTTC
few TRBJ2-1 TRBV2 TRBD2 CASSKRTSGNEQFF TGTGCCAGCAGCAAGAGGACTAGTGGGAATGAGCAGTTCTTC
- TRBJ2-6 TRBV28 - CASSLSDGYSGANVLTF TGTGCCAGCAGTTTGAGCGACGGCTACTCTGGGGCCAACGTCCTGACTTTC
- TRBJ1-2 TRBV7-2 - CASSIRGIYGYTF TGTGCCAGCAGCATCCGGGGTATCTATGGCTACACCTTC
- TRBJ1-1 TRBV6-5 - CASTWGISGNTEAFF TGTGCCAGCACGTGGGGGATTAGCGGGAACACTGAAGCTTTCTTT
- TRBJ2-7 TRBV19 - CASSIRIVGARICEQYF TGTGCCAGTAGTATCCGGATCGTGGGGGCTCGAATCTGCGAGCAGTACTTC